The next 32 T cell receptor beta chains were all read from a single sample in a study of blood T cell repertoires in COVID-19. Repertoires were generated with immunoSEQ multiplex PCR, while TCRdb's copy carries only in-frame clones and drops some. The table has fewer than 250,000 clones, approximately 84% seen once. The sample consisted of peripheral blood. These TCRs come from a woman between 45 and 60 years old with active or convalescent COVID-19.

V is TRBV2 and J is TRBJ2-7; D ambiguous. V was shortened by 4 bases and J by 0 bases, with 13 bases between the two germline ends. The CDR3 is 15 amino acids. Germline V gives CDR1 SNHLY, CDR2 FYNNEI. The DNA for the CDR3 is TGTGCCAGCAGTGCGAGCCCTCTTAGCTCCTACGAGCAGTACTTC. It translates to CASSASPLSSYEQYF. Full variable domain (missing parts from reference TRBV2 and TRBJ2-7): EPEVTQTPSHQVTQMGQEVILRCVPISNHLYFYWYRQILGQKVEFLVSFYNNEISEKSEIFDDQFSVERPDGSNFTLKIRSTKLEDSAMYFCASSASPLSSYEQYFGPGTRLTVT.

This rearrangement joins TRBV7-9 to TRBJ1-2, with D unclear. The CDR3 extends over 12 amino acids. CDR1 and CDR2 (germline): SEHNR, FQNEAQ (reference sequence). V dropped 5 bases and J dropped 9 bases, with 13 bases sitting between them. The CDR3 is CASSLNSESYTF. For the CDR3, the DNA is TGTGCCAGCAGCCTTAATTCCGAGAGCTACACCTTC.

The chain has TRBV14 and TRBJ1-2; D unclear. Looked up from germline, CDR1 is SGHDN and CDR2 is FVKESK. The CDR3 sequence is 14 residues long. V lost 1 base and J lost 4, with 10 bases in between. The CDR3 DNA follows: TGTGCCAGCAGCCAAGTGAACAGTCGCTATGGCTACACCTTC. Translated, it gives CASSQVNSRYGYTF.

This rearrangement joins TRBV5-1 to TRBJ2-3; 8 bases agree with TRBD2. V was pared by 2 bases and J by 6 bases, with 11 bases of the junction left unmatched. This CDR3 region has 16 residues. The V gene's germline CDR1 is SGHRS and CDR2 YFSETQ. The CDR3 region is CASSFTAGGPGDTQYF. The CDR3 DNA sequence: TGCGCCAGCAGCTTTACCGCGGGAGGTCCCGGGGATACGCAGTATTTT.

The V gene is TRBV4-1, the J gene TRBJ2-3; unclear D gene. The CDR3 is 15 residues long. Germline values: CDR1 MGHRA, CDR2 YSYEKL. The germline V and J ends were trimmed by 6 bases and 0 bases, with 13 bases remaining between them. CDR3 in amino acids: CASSRLGVSTDTQYF. The CDR3, as DNA: TGCGCCAGCAGTCGGCTAGGCGTTAGCACAGATACGCAGTATTTT.

The V call is TRBV6-5, the J call TRBJ2-5; possible D gene TRBD1, 6 bases. The CDR3 contains 14 residues. Germline V gene data show CDR1 as MNHEY and CDR2 as SVGAGI. V was pared by 7 bases and J by 4 bases, with 16 bases between. In DNA form, the CDR3 reads TGTGCCAGCATAGGGACACCGAGTTTAGAGACCCAGTACTTC. Translation gives CASIGTPSLETQYF.

The chain links TRBV19 to TRBJ1-2; 8 positions agree with TRBD1. The CDR3 is 13 residues long. V lost 11 bases and J lost 8; bases outside the gene matches: 13. Germline values: CDR1 LNHDA, CDR2 SQIVND (reference sequence). The CDR3 nucleotides are TGTGCCGCCGAGAGGCAGGGGGCAGGGGGCTACACCTTC. It encodes CAAERQGAGGYTF.

The chain carries TRBV28 and TRBJ1-6; the match to TRBD1 covers 9 bases. Germline V gene sequence: CDR1 MDHEN, CDR2 SYDVKM. This CDR3 spans 17 amino acids. J gave up 16 bases and V 7 bases, and 23 bases lay outside the gene matches. CDR3 sequence reads: CASNFAGTGFGDGVLHF. CDR3 bases: TGTGCCAGCAATTTTGCCGGGACAGGGTTTGGTGATGGAGTACTCCACTTT. Together with reference TRBV28 and TRBJ1-6, the CDR3 gives the full variable domain: DVKVTQSSRYLVKRTGEKVFLECVQDMDHENMFWYRQDPGLGLRLIYFSYDVKMKEKGDIPEGYSVSREKKERFSLILESASTNQTSMYLCASNFAGTGFGDGVLHFGNGTRLTVT.

This chain connects TRBV21-1 to TRBJ2-3; the D call in the table, TRBD1, was not verified against the DNA. TRBV21-1 is assigned pseudogene status. The CDR3 sequence is 13 residues long. CDR3 loop: CASSKVWADTQYF. The CDR3 DNA sequence: TGTGCCAGCAGCAAAGTCTGGGCGGATACGCAGTATTTT.

The genes are TRBV5-3 and TRBJ2-5; D is perhaps TRBD2 (5 bases). TRBV5-3 is flagged as an ORF with uncertain function. Trimming stripped 0 bases from V and 10 bases from J, with 7 bases between. CDR3 length equals 11 residues. CDR3 residues: CARSLGGSQYF. CDR3 bases: TGTGCCAGAAGCTTGGGAGGGAGCCAGTACTTC.

This chain joins TRBV13 and TRBJ1-6; D is possibly TRBD1 (5 bases). The V end lost 5 bases, the J end lost 9 bases, and 26 bases lay between the germline ends. This CDR3 is built from 18 residues. CDR1 and CDR2 (germline): PRHDT, FYEKMQ (reference sequence). The CDR3, as DNA: TGTGCCAGCAGCGCATCCACAGGCGCCCCTGCATTTGGTTCACCCCTCCACTTT. Translating gives CASSASTGAPAFGSPLHF.

The V and J genes are TRBV21-1 and TRBJ2-5; TRBD2 reflects the table's D call only, with no check against the DNA. TRBV21-1 counts as a pseudogene. The CDR3 covers 15 residues. The CDR3 protein is CASSRRGYGQETQYF. The CDR3 coding sequence is TGTGCCAGCAGTCGCCGGGGATACGGTCAAGAGACCCAGTACTTC.

The chain carries TRBV7-9 and TRBJ1-5, with 8 bases identical to TRBD1. V dropped 4 bases and J dropped 3; count of bases not matched to a gene: 2. The germline V gene has CDR1 SEHNR and CDR2 FQNEAQ (reference sequence). The length of the CDR3 is 14 residues. CDR3 nucleotide sequence: TGTGCCAGCAGCTCGGGACAGGCCAATCAGCCCCAGCATTTT. As protein: CASSSGQANQPQHF. Full variable domain (outside the CDR3, taken from reference TRBV7-9 and TRBJ1-5): DTGVSQNPRHKITKRGQNVTFRCDPISEHNRLYWYRQTLGQGPEFLTYFQNEAQLEKSRLLSDRFSAERPKGSFSTLEIQRTEQGDSAMYLCASSSGQANQPQHFGDGTRLSIL.

This chain's CDR3 is CASSLPGQGFGEGEKLFF. In DNA, the CDR3 is TGTGCCAGCAGTCTCCCGGGACAGGGATTTGGGGAGGGGGAAAAACTGTTTTTT. The chain combines TRBV28 with TRBJ1-4, with 9 bases aligning to TRBD1. The V gene's germline CDR1 is MDHEN and CDR2 SYDVKM. The CDR3 covers 18 residues. V lost 5 bases and J lost 8; bases outside the gene matches: 18.

The V gene is TRBV5-5, the J gene TRBJ2-7; 10 nucleotides align to TRBD1. The V and J ends lost 4 bases and 5 bases, in that order; junction bases with no gene match: 9. Germline values: CDR1 SGHKS, CDR2 YYEKEE (reference sequence). The CDR3 runs 15 residues. In nucleotides, the CDR3 is TGTGCCAGCAGCCCGGGACAGGGGAGTTTCGACGAGCAGTACGTC. Residues: CASSPGQGSFDEQYV.

V is TRBV5-1 and J is TRBJ2-2; no firm D call. Trimming stripped 1 base from V and 4 bases from J, with 8 bases between. CDR1 and CDR2 (germline): SGHRS, YFSETQ. The CDR3 has 14 amino acids. CDR3 residues: CASSLLESTGELFF. CDR3 DNA sequence: TGCGCCAGCAGCTTGCTGGAGAGCACCGGGGAGCTGTTTTTT.

The chain recombines TRBV5-5 with TRBJ2-7; weak D call: TRBD1 (5 bases). The CDR3 covers 14 residues. The germline gives CDR1 SGHKS, CDR2 YYEKEE (reference sequence). V lost 1 base, J lost 7 bases, and 15 bases lay in between. The CDR3 here is CASSLLPGPWEQYV. CDR3 in DNA: TGTGCCAGCAGCTTGCTGCCAGGGCCGTGGGAGCAGTACGTC.

This chain connects TRBV6-5 to TRBJ1-2; 9 nucleotides agree with TRBD1. V lost 6 bases and J lost 4; bases outside the gene matches: 9. The CDR3 runs to 15 residues. Germline CDR1 reads MNHEY; CDR2 reads SVGAGI. The DNA of the CDR3 is TGTGCCAGCAGCAAATTACAGGGGGCAAGCTATGGCTACACCTTC. It is translated as CASSKLQGASYGYTF.

The genes are TRBV2 and TRBJ1-3, with TRBD1 matching over 7 bases. The V gene's germline CDR1 is SNHLY and CDR2 FYNNEI. The CDR3 is made up of 16 amino acids. With 8 bases clipped from V and 0 bases from J, the junction kept 10 bases outside the gene matches. The CDR3 is CASRKDRTVSGNTIYF. CDR3 DNA sequence: TGTGCCAGCCGTAAGGACAGGACCGTCTCTGGAAACACCATATATTTT. Based on the CDR3 plus reference TRBV2 and TRBJ1-3, the full variable domain is EPEVTQTPSHQVTQMGQEVILRCVPISNHLYFYWYRQILGQKVEFLVSFYNNEISEKSEIFDDQFSVERPDGSNFTLKIRSTKLEDSAMYFCASRKDRTVSGNTIYFGEGSWLTVV.

The rearrangement links TRBV2 to TRBJ1-2; 7 nucleotides match TRBD1. Germline assignment: CDR1 SNHLY and CDR2 FYNNEI. Unmatched junction bases numbered 4, after V lost 7 bases and J lost 2 bases. This CDR3 contains 13 residues. As DNA, the CDR3 is TGTGCCAGCATTGCACAGGGGAACTATGGCTACACCTTC. Protein: CASIAQGNYGYTF. Using reference TRBV2 and TRBJ1-2 for the parts outside the CDR3, the full variable domain is EPEVTQTPSHQVTQMGQEVILRCVPISNHLYFYWYRQILGQKVEFLVSFYNNEISEKSEIFDDQFSVERPDGSNFTLKIRSTKLEDSAMYFCASIAQGNYGYTFGSGTRLTVV.

The V gene is TRBV7-3, the J gene TRBJ1-1; D may be TRBD1 (5 bases). The CDR3 is made up of 17 amino acids. CDR1 SGHTA and CDR2 FQGTGA come from the germline V gene. Trimming shortened V by 4 bases and J by 1 base, and 19 bases separated the two germline ends. The CDR3 is CASSSTSNRRANTEAFF. Written as DNA, the CDR3 is TGTGCCAGCAGCTCCACCTCAAACAGGAGGGCGAACACTGAAGCTTTCTTT.

This clone was seen a single time. The CDR3 DNA sequence: TGTGCCAGCAGCCCTGGAGGGAAGGCTGGAAACACCATATATTTT. This sequence encodes CASSPGGKAGNTIYF. The V and J genes are TRBV5-4 and TRBJ1-3; D ambiguous. The germline V gene encodes CDR1 SGHNT and CDR2 YYREEE (reference sequence). CDR3 length: 15 residues. With 4 bases removed from V and 2 bases from J, the gap between germline ends came to 13 bases.

This rearrangement joins TRBV10-3 to TRBJ1-1, with 12 bases that match TRBD1. The CDR3 is 15 amino acids. Germline-derived CDR1 and CDR2 are ENHRY and SYGVKD. V lost 4 bases and J lost 1; bases outside the gene matches: 1. The CDR3 coding sequence is TGTGCCATCAGTGTGGGACAGGGGGCGAACACTGAAGCTTTCTTT. Translation gives CAISVGQGANTEAFF.

J is TRBJ2-1 and V is TRBV7-3; perhaps TRBD1 as D (6 bases). The V and J ends lost 5 bases and 10 bases respectively, with 18 bases between them. CDR3 length: 14 amino acids. Germline V gene sequence: CDR1 SGHTA, CDR2 FQGTGA. The CDR3 reads CASSLLTGSREQFF. In nucleotides, the CDR3 is TGTGCCAGCAGCCTCCTGACAGGTTCACGCGAGCAGTTCTTC. Looking up the rest from reference TRBV7-3 and TRBJ2-1 gives the full variable domain: GAGVSQTPSNKVTEKGKYVELRCDPISGHTALYWYRQSLGQGPEFLIYFQGTGAADDSGLPNDRFFAVRPEGSVSTLKIQRTERGDSAVYLCASSLLTGSREQFFGPGTRLTVL.

The chain carries TRBV14 and TRBJ2-7; 10 bases match TRBD2. Germline V CDR1 and CDR2: SGHDN, FVKESK. CDR3 length equals 17 residues. J lost 3 bases, V lost 0 bases, and 8 bases had no gene match. The CDR3 DNA reads TGTGCCAGCAGCCAAGAGGGAGGACTAGCGGCAAACTACGAGCAGTACTTC. Translation: CASSQEGGLAANYEQYF.

This chain joins TRBV27 and TRBJ1-2, with D possibly TRBD1 on 6 matching bases. From germline, CDR1 is MNHEY and CDR2 SMNVEV (reference sequence). The CDR3 sequence is 13 residues long. Trimming cost V 2 bases and J 8 bases, with 12 bases left between them. CDR3: CASSLNRAWGYTF. DNA of the CDR3: TGTGCCAGCAGTTTAAACAGGGCATGGGGCTACACCTTC.

This clone was counted a few times. V gene TRBV5-5 combines with J gene TRBJ1-3, with 12 positions matching TRBD1. From germline, CDR1 is SGHKS and CDR2 YYEKEE (reference sequence). The CDR3 loop spans 17 amino acids. With 4 bases clipped from V and 1 base from J, the junction kept 6 bases outside the gene matches. This CDR3 reads CASSRGQGALSGNTIYF. The CDR3 DNA sequence: TGTGCCAGCAGCCGGGGACAGGGGGCATTGTCTGGAAACACCATATATTTT.

The rearrangement links TRBV2 to TRBJ1-5; D is unresolved. V was pared by 4 bases and J by 5 bases, with 12 bases between. The germline V gene has CDR1 SNHLY and CDR2 FYNNEI. The CDR3 is made up of 14 amino acids. The CDR3 is CASSVSGIDQPQHF. CDR3 DNA: TGTGCCAGCAGTGTTTCGGGGATTGATCAGCCCCAGCATTTT.

In its sample, this clone was seen once. The genes are TRBV11-3 and TRBJ2-1, with 11 positions matching TRBD2. V was clipped by 0 bases and J by 3 bases; unmatched bases: 1. This CDR3 is 16 amino acids long. Germline V gene sequence: CDR1 SGHNT, CDR2 YENEEA. The CDR3 region is CASSLEGTSGYNEQFF. The CDR3 DNA reads as TGTGCCAGCAGCTTAGAGGGGACTAGCGGCTACAATGAGCAGTTCTTC.

The J gene is TRBJ2-5, the V gene TRBV3-1 (or the pseudogene TRBV3-2); the D gene is possibly TRBD2 (6 bases). Trimming took off 5 bases at V and 2 bases at J, with 12 bases between the two ends. Germline V gene data show CDR1 as LGHDT and CDR2 as YNNKEL (reference sequence). The CDR3 length is 14 residues. CDR3 residues: CASSDLGGQETQYF. The CDR3 nucleotides read TGTGCCAGCAGCGACCTGGGGGGTCAAGAGACCCAGTACTTC.

The chain carries TRBV19 and TRBJ1-3; a possible D gene is TRBD1 (5 bases). Between the trimmed V and J ends, which lost 0 bases and 0 bases, there was a span of 18 bases. CDR1 and CDR2 (germline): LNHDA, SQIVND (reference sequence). This CDR3 contains 19 residues. The chain's CDR3 is CASSIDPRWGEGSGNTIYF. The CDR3 bases are TGTGCCAGTAGTATAGATCCGAGGTGGGGGGAAGGCTCTGGAAACACCATATATTTT.

This clone has only a few counts. The chain joins TRBV6-1 to TRBJ2-1, with TRBD1 identical over 7 bases. The V gene end was trimmed by 6 bases and the J gene end by 8 bases; junction bases not matched to a gene: 4. This CDR3 is built from 12 residues. Germline values: CDR1 MNHNS, CDR2 SASEGT. CDR3 sequence: CASSLTGDEQFF. The CDR3 DNA reads as TGTGCCAGCAGCCTTACAGGGGATGAGCAGTTCTTC.